The rows below give T cell receptor beta chains drawn from one sample of a study of post-analysis software for immune sequencing data. TCRdb re-called the PCR reads through MiXCR, storing one row per CDR3 protein. This sample yields about 460,000 distinct CDR3 sequences, of which around 40% are seen a single time; about 12% belongs to the top ten. Sequencing was done on a sample of blood. These receptors were obtained from a girl aged 10 to 17 with multiple sclerosis. Each CDR3 is given with its conserved first and last residue. The D gene is left open where the match is weak. Where a row states a size, it is once, few, many or the class of an expanded clone; other rows omit it.

clone_size j_call d_call v_call cdr3_nt cdr3_aa
few TRBJ2-5 TRBD2 TRBV28 TGTGCCAGCGTCGTAGCGGGAGGGATCCAAGAGACCCAGTACTTC CASVVAGGIQETQYF
. TRBJ2-4 . TRBV13 TGTGCCAGCAGCTTAGGGCAGCGGGCCAAAAACATTCAGTACTTC CASSLGQRAKNIQYF
. TRBJ2-7 TRBD2 TRBV25-1 TGTGCCAGCAGTACGACCGGGACTAGGTCCCACGAGCAGTACTTC CASSTTGTRSHEQYF
. TRBJ2-7 TRBD2 TRBV28 TGTGCCAGCCGACGGCCTGGACTAGCGGGAGTATACGAGCAGTACTTC CASRRPGLAGVYEQYF
few TRBJ2-7 TRBD1 TRBV12-3/TRBV12-4 TGTGCCAGCAGTTTGTCCGGACAGGGCCACGAGCAGTACTTC CASSLSGQGHEQYF
. TRBJ2-7 TRBD2 TRBV20-1 TGCAGTGCTAGAGATACGGGAGGGCCTCAGTACTTC CSARDTGGPQYF
few TRBJ2-6 TRBD1 TRBV7-2 TGTGCCAGCAGCCCTCGACAGGGCTCTGGGGCCAACGTCCTGACTTTC CASSPRQGSGANVLTF
. TRBJ2-7 TRBD2 TRBV20-1 TGCAGTGCTGGGACTAGCGGGAGGACGAAGACACACTACGAGCAGTACTTC CSAGTSGRTKTHYEQYF
. TRBJ2-3 . TRBV6-1 TGTGCCAGCAGTGAAGGTTTGAGGATTACAGATACGCAGTATTTT CASSEGLRITDTQYF
few TRBJ2-3 TRBD1 TRBV28 TGTGCCAGCAGCGATGGTGGACAGGGGTCTAGCACAGATACGCAGTATTTT CASSDGGQGSSTDTQYF
few TRBJ2-7 TRBD1 TRBV6-6 TGTGCCAGCAGTTACTCTGCAGGGGGCTACGAGCAGTACTTC CASSYSAGGYEQYF
few TRBJ2-7 TRBD1 TRBV28 TGTGCCAGCAGGCCCCCGGGACAGGGGACCTACGAGCAGTACTTC CASRPPGQGTYEQYF
few TRBJ2-3 . TRBV12-3/TRBV12-4 TGTGCCAGCAGTTTAGCCCCCTTAGGGGCTAGCACAGATACGCAGTATTTT CASSLAPLGASTDTQYF
few TRBJ2-1 TRBD2 TRBV11-3 TGTGCCAGCAGCGAGAGCGGGAGCTACAATGAGCAGTTCTTC CASSESGSYNEQFF
. TRBJ2-5 TRBD2 TRBV10-3 TGTGCCATCAGTGAGAACGGGGGGGAGGCAGAGACCCAGTACTTC CAISENGGEAETQYF
once TRBJ2-1 TRBD2 TRBV7-2 TGTGCCAGCAGCTTAGTTGGGACTAGCGGGGGGGCCAATGAGCAGTTCTTC CASSLVGTSGGANEQFF
. TRBJ2-5 TRBD1 TRBV28 TGTGCCAGCATTTCCGGGACAGGGGGCGTAGAGACCCAGTACTTC CASISGTGGVETQYF
. TRBJ2-5 . TRBV5-1 TGCGCCAGCAGCAACGACAGGAGGCAAGAGACCCAGTACTTC CASSNDRRQETQYF
. TRBJ1-2 TRBD1 TRBV7-3 TGTGCCAGCAGCCCGGACAGGTCCGGCTATGGCTACACCTTC CASSPDRSGYGYTF
. TRBJ2-5 . TRBV15 TGTGCCACCAGGCCCGGAACGGGACGGATCCAAGAGACCCAGTACTTC CATRPGTGRIQETQYF
. TRBJ1-2 . TRBV3-1 TGTGCCAGCAGCTTGAGACAGACTAACTATGGCTACACCTTC CASSLRQTNYGYTF
many TRBJ2-5 . TRBV12-3/TRBV12-4 TGTGCCAGCAGTTTGGGGGAAGAGACCCAGTACTTC CASSLGEETQYF
. TRBJ2-7 . TRBV18 TGTGCCAGCTCACCCGACGGGGGTGAGCAGTACTTC CASSPDGGEQYF
. TRBJ2-5 . TRBV27 TGTGCCAGCAGTTTATATGGCGCTTGGACGGGGACCCAGTACTTC CASSLYGAWTGTQYF
. TRBJ2-4 . TRBV6-1 TGTGCCAGCAGAGCCTGGGACAAAGGAGGAGCCAAAAACATTCAGTACTTC CASRAWDKGGAKNIQYF